A selection of T cell receptor beta chains follows, all from one sample in a study of blood T cell repertoires in COVID-19. TCRdb keeps only in-frame clones here, not all; method: immunoSEQ multiplex PCR. The repertoire holds tens of thousands of clones, with around 85% as singletons. Sequenced sample: peripheral blood. These receptors were collected from a man aged 80 or over with acute or convalescent COVID-19. CDR3s include the opening cysteine and the closing phenylalanine or tryptophan. The D gene is left open where the match is weak. Where a row states a size, it is once, few, many or the class of an expanded clone; other rows omit it.

J,size,V,D,DNA,CDR3
TRBJ1-2,.,TRBV19,TRBD1,TGTGCCAGTATCCGGACAGGAGTCGGGTTTGGCTACACCTTC,CASIRTGVGFGYTF
TRBJ1-2,.,TRBV19,TRBD1,TGTGCCAGTATCCCGGGACAGGGGACGCTAGGCTACACCTTC,CASIPGQGTLGYTF
TRBJ1-4,.,TRBV5-5,.,TGTGCCAGCAGCTTGGGTCAGGGTAATGAAAAACTGTTTTTT,CASSLGQGNEKLFF
TRBJ2-1,.,TRBV5-8,TRBD2,TGTGCCAGCAGCTTGGGAATACGCGAACTAGCGGTGGGGGTCGAGCAGTTCTTC,CASSLGIRELAVGVEQFF
TRBJ1-5,medium-sized,TRBV2,.,TGTGCCAGCAGTGAGGGGCAGGGAGGTCAGCCCCAGCATTTT,CASSEGQGGQPQHF
TRBJ1-4,.,TRBV3-1/TRBV3-2,.,TGTGCCAGCAGCCAAGATAAGTTGGCAAAACTGTTTTTT,CASSQDKLAKLFF
TRBJ1-1,.,TRBV6-5,TRBD1,TGTGCCAGCAGCCGTAATGGACAGGGCAACACTGAAGCTTTCTTT,CASSRNGQGNTEAFF
TRBJ2-5,.,TRBV7-9,TRBD2,TGTGCCAGCGTAGCGGGGGCTCAAGAGACCCAGTACTTC,CASVAGAQETQYF
TRBJ1-2,.,TRBV19,TRBD1,TGTGCCAGTAGTCAAGGACAGGGGGCGGGCTATGGCTACACCTTC,CASSQGQGAGYGYTF
TRBJ1-1,few,TRBV5-1,.,TGCGCCAGCAGCTTCCTACAGGGCCGTCGTCTGAACACTGAAGCTTTCTTT,CASSFLQGRRLNTEAFF
TRBJ1-1,.,TRBV5-1,.,TGCGCCAGCAGCCGCGGGCAGGGGTACATGAACACTGAAGCTTTCTTT,CASSRGQGYMNTEAFF
TRBJ2-1,once,TRBV5-3,.,TGTGCCAGAAGCTTAAGCTGCGACAATGAGCAGTTCTTC,CARSLSCDNEQFF
TRBJ2-2,few,TRBV2,.,TGTGCCAGCAGTGAACATTACACCGGGGAGCTGTTTTTT,CASSEHYTGELFF
TRBJ2-5,.,TRBV27,TRBD1,TGTGCCAGCAGTTTCGGGACAGGGGGCGAGACCCAGTACTTC,CASSFGTGGETQYF
TRBJ1-1,.,TRBV11-2,.,TGTGCCAGCAGCCACCCAGGGGACGTGACTGAAGCTTTCTTT,CASSHPGDVTEAFF
TRBJ2-3,.,TRBV19,TRBD2,TGTGCCAGTAGTCTTCGAGGGTGGCGGGGGATCACAGATACGCAGTATTTT,CASSLRGWRGITDTQYF
TRBJ2-7,once,TRBV9,.,TGTGCCAGCAGCCCGAAAATGGGGGCTAGCGGCACCTACGAGCAGTACTTC,CASSPKMGASGTYEQYF
TRBJ1-6,.,TRBV28,TRBD1,TGTGCCAGCAGTCCCTTGACAGGGTTACATAATTCACCCCTCCACTTT,CASSPLTGLHNSPLHF
TRBJ2-3,.,TRBV6-6,TRBD2,TGTGCCAGCAGTCCCCGGACTGGCGGGGGGGGCACAGATACGCAGTATTTT,CASSPRTGGGGTDTQYF
TRBJ2-2,.,TRBV6-6,.,TGTGCCAGCAGTTCCCCTCTCGGCACCGGGGAGCTGTTTTTT,CASSSPLGTGELFF
TRBJ2-1,.,TRBV14,.,TGTGCCAGCAGCCAAGTCGATGAGCAGTTCTTC,CASSQVDEQFF
TRBJ1-1,.,TRBV7-2,.,TGTGCCAGCAGCTTAGAGGTGCTAATGGAGGCGGCTTTCTTT,CASSLEVLMEAAFF
TRBJ1-1,.,TRBV4-3,.,TGCGCCAGCAGCCAAGTTCAGGGGAGGGCTGAAGCTTTCTTT,CASSQVQGRAEAFF
TRBJ2-1,.,TRBV27,.,TGTGCCAGCAGTCCGACCGGAGGGCCAAGTTACAATGAGCAGTTCTTC,CASSPTGGPSYNEQFF
TRBJ2-7,.,TRBV5-1,TRBD1,TGCGCCAGCAGCCCCGGGGGACAGGGGACCTACGAGCAGTACTTC,CASSPGGQGTYEQYF
TRBJ2-3,.,TRBV28,TRBD2,TGTGCCAGCAGTTTCAGCGGGACTGGCACAGATACGCAGTATTTT,CASSFSGTGTDTQYF
TRBJ2-5,.,TRBV6-2/TRBV6-3,.,TGTGCCAGCCGCCTGCACAGGGCCCAAGAGACCCAGTACTTC,CASRLHRAQETQYF
TRBJ2-7,.,TRBV6-2/TRBV6-3,.,TGTGCCAGCAGTTCCCGGACACCGTTGAAAGTCAACTACGAGCAGTACTTC,CASSSRTPLKVNYEQYF
TRBJ1-2,.,TRBV19,TRBD1,TGTGCCAGTAGTAATCTCGGGACAGCAGGGCTCTATGGCTACACCTTC,CASSNLGTAGLYGYTF
TRBJ2-7,.,TRBV4-3,TRBD1,TGCGCCAGCAGCCGGACAGGCGAGTACGAGCAGTACTTC,CASSRTGEYEQYF
TRBJ2-1,once,TRBV4-3,TRBD2,TGCGCCACCTTGACTAGCGGGAGATCCCCCTACAATGAGCAGTTCTTC,CATLTSGRSPYNEQFF
TRBJ1-4,.,TRBV28,.,TGTGCCAGCAGTCCGAATCTCAACTTACAGGGTTGGGGCACTAATGAAAAACTGTTTTTT,CASSPNLNLQGWGTNEKLFF
TRBJ1-2,once,TRBV19,.,TGTGCCAGTAGTATATCTGGGGCAGGATATGGCTACACCTTC,CASSISGAGYGYTF
TRBJ2-1,.,TRBV21-1,.,TGTGCCAGCAGCAAATTGTACGGGGGGACCAATGAGCAGTTCTTC,CASSKLYGGTNEQFF
TRBJ1-4,.,TRBV9,.,TGTGCCAGCAGCGTAGGGGCCACAACTAATGAAAAACTGTTTTTT,CASSVGATTNEKLFF
TRBJ1-4,.,TRBV5-1,TRBD1,TGCGCCAGCAGCTTGAGCCTCAGGGGGGTTACTAATGAAAAACTGTTTTTT,CASSLSLRGVTNEKLFF
TRBJ2-3,.,TRBV10-3,.,TGTGCCATCAGTGCCCGGAGGGGGCGGCAGCTTAGCACAGATACGCAGTATTTT,CAISARRGRQLSTDTQYF
TRBJ2-3,few,TRBV10-2,TRBD1,TGCGCCAGCAGTACACAGGGGAATACGCAGTATTTT,CASSTQGNTQYF
TRBJ1-5,.,TRBV7-2,.,TGTGCCAGCAGCTCGGACAGACCCTATAGCAATCAGCCCCAGCATTTT,CASSSDRPYSNQPQHF
TRBJ2-2,few,TRBV4-1,TRBD1,TGCGCCAGCAAACAGACAGGGGGGCCCGGGGAGCTGTTTTTT,CASKQTGGPGELFF
TRBJ2-4,.,TRBV6-2/TRBV6-3,TRBD1,TGTGCCAGCAGTTTACAGGACAGGGTTGTGGACATTCAGTACTTC,CASSLQDRVVDIQYF
TRBJ2-1,.,TRBV2,TRBD2,TGTGCCAGCAGTCCACACTTACCGGGACTAGCGGGTAGTTACAATGAGCAGTTCTTC,CASSPHLPGLAGSYNEQFF
TRBJ2-5,few,TRBV7-9,.,TGTGCCAGCAGACCCCGTACATCCCCGGGGGAGACCCAGTACTTC,CASRPRTSPGETQYF
TRBJ1-2,.,TRBV2,TRBD1,TGTGCCAGCAGTGAATTCAGGGGGCCTTATGGCTACACCTTC,CASSEFRGPYGYTF
TRBJ1-2,few,TRBV11-2,TRBD1,TGTGCCAGCCCCAGGGGGCAGTCTAACTATGGCTACACCTTC,CASPRGQSNYGYTF
TRBJ2-5,.,TRBV5-6,.,TGTGCCAGCAGCCGTGTGGCGGTGTACCAAGAGACCCAGTACTTC,CASSRVAVYQETQYF
TRBJ2-1,.,TRBV6-1,TRBD1,TGTGCCAGCAGTGTGCCGGGACAGGGGGCCCGGAATGAGCAGTTCTTC,CASSVPGQGARNEQFF
TRBJ2-3,.,TRBV5-1,TRBD2,TGCGTCACGAGCGGGGGGGAACTCACAGATACGCAGTATTTT,CVTSGGELTDTQYF
TRBJ2-3,.,TRBV4-1,.,TGCGCCAGCAGCCTACGACAGAGCACAGATACGCAGTATTTT,CASSLRQSTDTQYF
TRBJ2-7,.,TRBV27,.,TGTGCCAGCGCACCGGGGAGCTCCTACGAGCAGTACTTC,CASAPGSSYEQYF